This paragraph covers one T cell receptor (beta chain) sequence. Its antigen is still unknown. This entry is derived from a study of T cell clones after liver transplantation. Using immunoSEQ multiplex PCR, the repertoire was profiled, and TCRdb retains in-frame clones only, with some absent. The sample includes 70,000 to 80,000 clones, roughly nine tenths of them seen just once. With 1 base clipped from V and 14 bases from J, the junction kept 11 bases outside the gene matches. Germline V gene data show CDR1 as GTSNPN and CDR2 as SVGIG (reference sequence). CDR3 length: 13 amino acids. Study conclusions and caveats: Circulating graft-donor-reactive CD4 TCRbeta sequences fell significantly post-transplant in 5 of 8 subjects.

The origin of this receptor is a human donor who received a liver transplant. This specimen consisted of CD4+ T cells from blood, obtained before liver transplant. The chain carries TRBV30 and TRBJ1-2; 9 nucleotides agree with TRBD1. Here the CDR3 DNA reads TGTGCCTGGAGTGCGGGACAGGGTCCATCGGGGACCTTC. It codes for CAWSAGQGPSGTF.